Below are 9 T cell receptor beta chains sequenced from a single sample in a study of shared clonotypes between healthy human individuals. Method: immunoSEQ multiplex PCR; TCRdb's copy keeps in-frame clones and lacks some. The sample holds 2.3 million or so clones; more than 80% are singletons and the top ten take 0.35% to 0.5%. The sequencing input was naive CD4+ T cells from PBMCs. Documented subset: CD45RA+ positively selected. These receptors were obtained from a man between 18 and 29 years old in good health. Some clones in this sample may be carry-over from other donors' samples.

The gene calls are TRBV19 and TRBJ2-7; D is ambiguous. V was shortened by 3 bases and J by 7 bases, with 13 bases between the two germline ends. In germline, CDR1 is LNHDA, CDR2 SQIVND (reference sequence). The CDR3 consists of 13 residues. For the CDR3, the DNA is TGTGCCAGTAGTATCGCCGGCCCCGGTGAGCAGTACTTC. Protein: CASSIAGPGEQYF. The full variable domain, its missing parts supplied by reference TRBV19 and TRBJ2-7, is DGGITQSPKYLFRKEGQNVTLSCEQNLNHDAMYWYRQDPGQGLRLIYYSQIVNDFQKGDIAEGYSVSREKKESFPLTVTSAQKNPTAFYLCASSIAGPGEQYFGPGTRLTVT.

This sequence joins TRBV30 and TRBJ1-5, with 12 bases matching TRBD1. The V segment lost 2 bases and the J segment 1 base; nucleotides outside the gene matches: 6. Germline CDR1 GTSNPN, CDR2 SVGIG (reference sequence). The CDR3 has 17 residues. In DNA form, the CDR3 reads TGTGCCTGGAGTCGGGACAGGGGGCCGAGAAGCAATCAGCCCCAGCATTTT. Translating gives CAWSRDRGPRSNQPQHF.

The rearrangement uses TRBV28 and TRBJ1-3; possibly TRBD1 for D (5 bases). Germline CDR1 reads MDHEN; CDR2 reads SYDVKM. Trimming took 5 bases from V and 4 from J, leaving 15 bases between them. This CDR3 is 15 amino acids long. The CDR3 DNA reads TGTGCCAGCAGTCTGTCCCTAGGGGCGGGAAACACCATATATTTT. This gives the protein CASSLSLGAGNTIYF.

The chain joins TRBV6-1 to TRBJ2-3, with 11 bases identical to TRBD2. With 6 bases clipped from V and 4 bases from J, the junction kept 12 bases outside the gene matches. Germline CDR1 reads MNHNS; CDR2 reads SASEGT. CDR3 length: 17 amino acids. CDR3 residues: CASREIGTSGHSDTQYF. In nucleotides, the CDR3 is TGTGCCAGCAGGGAAATCGGGACTAGCGGCCATTCAGATACGCAGTATTTT.

This clone was detected only a few times. Other DNA sequences of this sample code for an identical CDR3. The V call is TRBV28, the J call TRBJ1-1; D possibly corresponds to TRBD1 (6 bases). The CDR3 is 11 amino acids. The V gene's germline CDR1 is MDHEN and CDR2 SYDVKM. Trimming pared 2 bases from V and 8 bases from J, leaving 6 bases between. The CDR3 nucleotides read TGTGCCAGCAGTTTAGGGACAGAAGCTTTCTTT. This codes for CASSLGTEAFF. The variable domain in full, completed from reference TRBV28 and TRBJ1-1, reads DVKVTQSSRYLVKRTGEKVFLECVQDMDHENMFWYRQDPGLGLRLIYFSYDVKMKEKGDIPEGYSVSREKKERFSLILESASTNQTSMYLCASSLGTEAFFGQGTRLTVV.

The gene calls are TRBV27 and TRBJ2-5; no clear D gene. CDR3 size: 14 residues. Looked up from germline, CDR1 is MNHEY and CDR2 is SMNVEV (reference sequence). V lost 3 bases, J lost 1 base, and 9 bases lay in between. CDR3 region: CASSLLWGQETQYF. The DNA for the CDR3 is TGTGCCAGCAGTTTGTTGTGGGGCCAAGAGACCCAGTACTTC.

This chain joins TRBV7-9 and TRBJ2-1, with D tentatively TRBD1 (6 bases). CDR1 is SEHNR and CDR2 is FQNEAQ in the germline V gene (reference sequence). The CDR3 has 15 residues. V was trimmed by 5 bases and J by 0 bases, leaving 11 bases between them. The CDR3, as DNA: TGTGCCAGCAGCACTGGACAGAACTCCTACAATGAGCAGTTCTTC. Translation: CASSTGQNSYNEQFF.

The genes are TRBV7-2 and TRBJ2-3, with D perhaps TRBD1 (5 bases). This CDR3 contains 14 residues. CDR1 is SGHTA and CDR2 is FQGNSA in the germline V gene. The V gene lost 5 bases and the J gene lost 4 bases, with 13 bases spanning the gap. CDR3 nucleotides: TGTGCCAGCAGCCGTGACTTAGGGGCAGATACGCAGTATTTT. Translation: CASSRDLGADTQYF.

This clone occurred a few times. The chain employs TRBV20-1 and TRBJ1-1; possibly TRBD1 for D (6 bases). The CDR3 covers 11 residues. Germline CDR1 reads DFQATT; CDR2 reads SNEGSKA (reference sequence). This chain's CDR3 is CRQTGGSEAFF. The CDR3 nucleotides are TGCAGACAGACCGGGGGCTCTGAAGCTTTCTTT.